The rows below give T cell receptor beta chains drawn from one sample of a study of CD8 T cells in Susac syndrome. TCRdb fed the immunoSEQ multiplex PCR reads into MiXCR, producing one record per CDR3 protein. The sample records about 27,000 distinct CDR3 sequences, about 95% being singletons. Sequencing was carried out using CD8+ T cells from PBMCs. The source of these receptors is a human donor in good health. Each CDR3 is given with its conserved first and last residue. Each record gives: V gene, CDR3 protein.

v_call: TRBV7-2
cdr3_aa: CASSLGGGDTDTQYF

v_call: TRBV7-2
cdr3_aa: CASSLARQGVATYEQYF

v_call: TRBV6-1
cdr3_aa: CASSESGRYTEAFF

v_call: TRBV5-4
cdr3_aa: CASSLIGTGMSEAFF

v_call: TRBV29-1
cdr3_aa: CSVFGQRETQYF

v_call: TRBV6-2/TRBV6-3
cdr3_aa: CASSFSNRDTTYEQYF

v_call: TRBV13
cdr3_aa: CASSLTSGGVEQFF

v_call: TRBV4-3
cdr3_aa: CASSQGISGGVYNEQFF

v_call: TRBV5-6
cdr3_aa: CASSFGQGDHTEAFF

v_call: TRBV20-1
cdr3_aa: CSARDRGQGLLNEQYF

v_call: TRBV27
cdr3_aa: CASSRVKEVGVTEAFF

v_call: TRBV6-6
cdr3_aa: CASSSGTHSYEQYF

v_call: TRBV5-1
cdr3_aa: CASSWGQGATYEQYF

v_call: TRBV5-4
cdr3_aa: CASSSVFTDTQYF

v_call: TRBV7-2
cdr3_aa: CASSLVTGSSTDTQYF

v_call: TRBV25-1
cdr3_aa: CASSESLGAFF

v_call: TRBV7-2
cdr3_aa: CASSWGTGQSTEAFF

v_call: TRBV7-2
cdr3_aa: CASSLDRMAYEQYF

v_call: TRBV7-2
cdr3_aa: CASRTSGGPGDTQYF

v_call: TRBV2
cdr3_aa: CASSEGTSLLSYEQYF

v_call: TRBV12-3/TRBV12-4
cdr3_aa: CASSFQVSYEQYF

v_call: TRBV27
cdr3_aa: CASSLNRGLQPQHF

v_call: TRBV6-2/TRBV6-3
cdr3_aa: CASSYRTNSYEQYF

v_call: TRBV12-3/TRBV12-4
cdr3_aa: CASSFWASNQPQHF

v_call: TRBV10-3
cdr3_aa: CAISGPYRGSEQFF